This T cell receptor beta chain emerged from a study of T cell changes during pregnancy in multiple sclerosis. This clone appeared a single time. The CDR3 is 18 residues long. Germline V gives CDR1 SGHRS, CDR2 YFSETQ. The V gene end was trimmed by 0 bases and the J gene end by 1 base; junction bases not matched to a gene: 9. The method was immunoSEQ multiplex PCR; TCRdb's version includes in-frame clones alone and lacks a portion of them. Of around 80,000 clones listed, nearly 95% were seen once; the top ten hold more than 0.85%. The sample consisted of peripheral blood, taken in the second trimester of pregnancy. The sequence was collected from a female donor in good health, enrolled as a control in a pregnancy study. The gene calls are TRBV5-1 and TRBJ2-7; 11 positions agree with TRBD2. CDR3 nucleotide sequence: TGCGCCAGCAGCTTGGAATTCCAGACTAGCGGGAAATCCTACGAGCAGTACTTC. This encodes CASSLEFQTSGKSYEQYF.